The clone carrying this T cell receptor beta chain came up a few times. Its cognate antigen is unknown. This sample stems from a study of response to subunit inactivated influenza vaccine. V was cut by 6 bases and J by 4 bases, with 9 bases left in between. Looked up from germline, CDR1 is MDHEN and CDR2 is SYDVKM. This CDR3 has 12 residues. Findings and limits, study-wide: Every seasonal influenza vaccination brings in few new T cells, the authors suggested.

TCRdb re-analysed the RT-PCR reads in MiXCR, keeping a single row per CDR3 protein. The sample lists about 570,000 distinct CDR3 sequences, 11% occurring once. These records were also assigned to another study, of T cells expressing NK-cell markers. That source adds: UMI-tagged 5'RACE template switching yielded the TCR beta cDNA. Sorted CD3+CD56+NKG2C+, CD3+CD56+NKG2C- and CD3+CD56-NKG2C+ T cells provided the TCR beta repertoires. Each of about 6 donors carried dominant NKG2C+ clonotypes accounting for about 1.0-8% of CD8+ T cells. Similarly, these clonotypes led the CD3+CD56-NKG2C+ fraction as well in a handful of donors.

The chain couples TRBV28 to TRBJ1-1; D gene uncertain. The sequence was obtained from a man aged 50 to 60 who received an inactivated influenza vaccine. The starting material was PBMCs from blood, obtained on the day of vaccination. The CDR3: CASSRRITEAFF. For the CDR3, the DNA is TGTGCCAGCAGCAGAAGGATCACTGAAGCTTTCTTT.